Below, 17 T cell receptor beta chains from the same sample are listed, as sequenced in a study of a mutant IDH1 vaccine in newly diagnosed glioma. Time point here: baseline, week 1 (first vaccination visit). Treatment denoted: pre-vaccination baseline after standard-of-care therapy. This table comes from immunoSEQ multiplex PCR, and its TCRdb copy is limited to in-frame clones, with some not included. The sample lists fewer than 20,000 clones, about 80% occurring once. Sample: PBMCs, taken from a glioma patient treated with radiotherapy, temozolomide or both. These receptors all stem from a man aged 40-49 years with glioma.

In DNA form, the CDR3 reads TGTGCCAGCAGGCCTAGCGGTGCCCCCCAAGAGACCCAGTACTTC. Encoded protein: CASRPSGAPQETQYF. The chain links TRBV2 to TRBJ2-5, with 7 bases identical to TRBD2. Germline trimming cut 6 bases from V and 1 base from J; bases unmatched to any gene: 8. CDR3 size: 15 residues. Germline CDR1 and CDR2: SNHLY and FYNNEI.

The chain uses TRBV6-4 and TRBJ2-2, with a weak D call TRBD2 (6 bases). Trimming removed 5 bases at V and 4 bases at J, with 8 bases between. Germline loops: CDR1 MRHNA, CDR2 SNTAGT. The CDR3 has 13 residues. CDR3 in amino acids: CASSLTSTGELFF. CDR3 nucleotides: TGTGCCAGCAGTTTGACTAGCACCGGGGAGCTGTTTTTT.

This chain links TRBV27 with TRBJ1-5; D gene unclear. This CDR3 spans 16 amino acids. Germline CDR1 and CDR2: MNHEY and SMNVEV (reference sequence). The V and J ends lost 6 bases and 5 bases respectively, with 20 bases between them. The CDR3 is CASSRLSTYGDQPQHF. DNA of the CDR3: TGTGCCAGCAGCCGCCTAAGTACCTACGGCGATCAGCCCCAGCATTTT.

The rearrangement joins TRBV29-1 to TRBJ2-1; tentative D call: TRBD1 (6 bases). Trimming pared 1 base from V and 9 bases from J, leaving 16 bases between. Looked up from germline, CDR1 is SQVTM and CDR2 is ANQGSEA. The CDR3 is made up of 14 amino acids. The CDR3 loop reads CSVEVPRGSFEQFF. In DNA, the CDR3 is TGCAGCGTTGAAGTCCCTAGGGGGAGTTTTGAGCAGTTCTTC.

This chain joins TRBV7-9 and TRBJ1-4; TRBD1 matches at 11 bases. Germline CDR1 is SEHNR and CDR2 is FQNEAQ (reference sequence). The CDR3 length is 15 residues. With V trimmed by 5 bases and J by 3 bases, 2 bases remained unmatched. The CDR3 coding sequence is TGTGCCAGCAGCCGGGACAGGGGGGCTAATGAAAAACTGTTTTTT. Its protein is CASSRDRGANEKLFF.

This clone has more than one count but fewer than ten. CDR3 loop: CASSESGQGAHEQFF. CDR3 sequence (DNA): TGTGCCAGCAGTGAGTCGGGACAGGGGGCCCATGAGCAGTTCTTC. The V and J genes are TRBV6-4 and TRBJ2-1, with TRBD1 matching 12 bases. This CDR3 comprises 15 residues. The trim removed 3 bases at V and 8 bases at J, leaving 5 bases unmatched. Germline assignment: CDR1 MRHNA and CDR2 SNTAGT.

In its sample, this clone was seen a few times. CDR3 loop: CASTRNRGRGETQYF. The CDR3 nucleotides are TGTGCCAGCACCCGAAACAGGGGGCGCGGAGAGACCCAGTACTTC. The chain has TRBV6-1 and TRBJ2-5; TRBD1 agrees at 9 bases. The CDR3 is made up of 15 amino acids. Germline loops: CDR1 MNHNS, CDR2 SASEGT. Losses at the gene ends were 7 bases for V and 4 bases for J; bases not matched to a gene: 10.

The gene calls are TRBV7-9 and TRBJ2-3; no definite D call. The germline V gene has CDR1 SEHNR and CDR2 FQNEAQ (reference sequence). This CDR3 spans 13 amino acids. V was trimmed by 6 bases and J by 1 base, leaving 8 bases between them. CDR3 coding DNA: TGTGCCAGCAGTGCAGAGGGCACAGATACGCAGTATTTT. Its translation is CASSAEGTDTQYF.

The gene calls are TRBV11-3 and TRBJ2-3, with TRBD1 matching 9 bases. In germline, CDR1 is SGHNT, CDR2 YENEEA. The CDR3 covers 16 residues. Trimming at V came to 4 bases and at J to 5 bases, leaving 10 bases not matched to a gene. CDR3 bases: TGTGCCAGCAGCTACCGGACAGGGGAGTATGGAGATACGCAGTATTTT. It specifies CASSYRTGEYGDTQYF. Using reference TRBV11-3 and TRBJ2-3 for the parts outside the CDR3, the full variable domain is EAGVVQSPRYKIIEKKQPVAFWCNPISGHNTLYWYLQNLGQGPELLIRYENEEAVDDSQLPKDRFSAERLKGVDSTLKIQPAELGDSAVYLCASSYRTGEYGDTQYFGPGTRLTVL.

V is TRBV4-3 and J is TRBJ2-2, with D hard to call. Trimming shortened V by 1 base and J by 4 bases, and 10 bases separated the two germline ends. The CDR3 consists of 15 residues. Per germline, CDR1 LGHNA and CDR2 YSLEER. The CDR3 nucleotides are TGCGCCAGCAGCCAAGTGTGGAGTGGCACCGGGGAGCTGTTTTTT. Translated, it gives CASSQVWSGTGELFF.

This chain links TRBV5-5 with TRBJ2-2, with D unresolved. The V end lost 3 bases, the J end lost 0 bases, and 9 bases lay between the germline ends. Germline assignment: CDR1 SGHKS and CDR2 YYEKEE (reference sequence). The CDR3 has 15 amino acids. For the CDR3, the DNA is TGTGCCAGCAGCTCGGCCCTAGCGAACACCGGGGAGCTGTTTTTT. It codes for CASSSALANTGELFF.

The CDR3 DNA reads as TGTGCCAGCAGCCTTAGCGGGAGACAGCACGAGCAGTACGTC. This translates into CASSLSGRQHEQYV. The chain links TRBV6-1 to TRBJ2-7; 9 bases align to TRBD2. Germline trimming cut 6 bases from V and 5 bases from J; bases unmatched to any gene: 8. CDR3 length: 14 residues. CDR1 and CDR2 (germline): MNHNS, SASEGT.

This rearrangement joins TRBV27 to TRBJ1-2; 7 bases are a match to TRBD1. The germline V gene encodes CDR1 MNHEY and CDR2 SMNVEV (reference sequence). The CDR3 runs 14 residues. With V trimmed by 5 bases and J by 4 bases, 7 bases remained unmatched. CDR3 region: CASSPRGHGYGYTF. The CDR3 bases are TGTGCCAGCAGTCCTAGGGGGCATGGCTATGGCTACACCTTC.

The rearrangement joins TRBV7-9 to TRBJ2-1; 8 bases match TRBD2. The germline CDR1 and CDR2 sequences are SEHNR and FQNEAQ (reference sequence). This CDR3 comprises 16 residues. J gave up 0 bases and V 8 bases, and 9 bases lay outside the gene matches. This chain's CDR3 is CASRTSSGSSYNEQFF. The DNA of the CDR3 is TGTGCCAGCCGCACCTCGAGCGGGAGCTCCTACAATGAGCAGTTCTTC. Based on the CDR3 plus reference TRBV7-9 and TRBJ2-1, the full variable domain is DTGVSQNPRHKITKRGQNVTFRCDPISEHNRLYWYRQTLGQGPEFLTYFQNEAQLEKSRLLSDRFSAERPKGSFSTLEIQRTEQGDSAMYLCASRTSSGSSYNEQFFGPGTRLTVL.

The chain links TRBV18 to TRBJ2-7; D is unclear. Germline-derived CDR1 and CDR2 are KGHSH and LQKENI. The CDR3 is made up of 13 amino acids. Trimming removed 4 bases at V and 2 bases at J, with 9 bases between. The chain's CDR3 is CASSRQDTYEQYF. The CDR3 coding sequence is TGTGCCAGCTCACGTCAGGATACCTACGAGCAGTACTTC.

The CDR3 nucleotides read TGTGCCAGCAGCCAATTCGTCAGGGATTTCACTGAAGCTTTCTTT. This gives the protein CASSQFVRDFTEAFF. This chain links TRBV5-6 with TRBJ1-1, with TRBD1 as a possible D gene (5 bases). The CDR3 is made up of 15 amino acids. Trimming stripped 4 bases from V and 4 bases from J, with 17 bases between. Germline CDR1 is SGHDT and CDR2 is YYEEEE.

CDR3 sequence: CASSQDWTSGEQFF. CDR3 sequence (DNA): TGTGCCAGCAGCCAAGATTGGACTAGCGGTGAGCAGTTCTTC. The chain employs TRBV14 and TRBJ2-1, with 10 bases identical to TRBD2. CDR1 is SGHDN and CDR2 is FVKESK in the germline V gene. With V trimmed by 0 bases and J by 9 bases, 2 bases remained unmatched. This CDR3 contains 14 residues.